What follows is one T cell receptor beta chain and its context. The target of this receptor is not known. The input lacks base qualities; no much larger clone sits a single base away. The sample belongs to a study of somatic mutations in cytotoxic T cells in rheumatoid arthritis (dated by TCRdb to the late 2010s). About the investigation overall: A FACSAria II or Sony SH800 was used to flow-sort some V beta antibody-stained T-cell populations at nearly 100% purity, and TCRB sequencing was also done on sorted V beta1+ cells. Patients and controls did not essentially differ in median age, which was nearly identical between the groups. To characterize clonality, the study used TCRB deep sequencing while asking whether somatic mutations are carried by expanded CD8+ T-cell clones in newly diagnosed, untreated rheumatoid arthritis. TCRB deep sequencing was performed for 65 rheumatoid arthritis patients and 15 to 20 healthy controls.

Trimmed from V: 3 bases; trimmed from J: 4 bases; junction bases lacking a gene match: 5. Spanning cysteine to phenylalanine, the CDR3 consists of 15 amino acids. Here the CDR3 DNA is all that survives: 45 bases in frame from base 1. CDR1 is given as SGHVS and CDR2 as FQNEAQ, both from the germline V gene. The approximately 20 healthy controls were blood donors whose buffy coats were used; they had a median age of about 59 years (range roughly 20-80), and 45% to 65% were female. Flow cytometry confirmed the purity of CD4+ and CD8+ cells that had been isolated by positive magnetic bead selection on an AutoMACS. Ficoll-Paque PLUS density gradient separation was used to isolate peripheral blood mononuclear cells. Using Nucleospin Tissue or Tissue XS kits, DNA was extracted from CD4-enriched, CD8-enriched or PBMC samples, with quantification by a Qubit 2.0 fluorometer. The immunoSEQ assay was applied to genomic DNA for TCRB CDR3 sequencing. For the original study's pipeline: The analyses included only productive TCRB rearrangements. Clonality was expressed as a Shannon entropy-based productive clonality index, with each clone defined by a unique TCRB CDR3 sequence. To calculate repertoire overlap between two samples, the template counts of each clone were considered relative to each sample's total templates. A correlation with a Spearman r of about 0.57 was found between V-gene usage by flow cytometry and V-gene usage by TCRB sequencing. The immuneACCESS repertoire file appears here via TCRdb, limited to in-frame rearrangements. These files lack a portion of the clones; in checked studies, under half of the deficit traces to unresolved V genes, and the cause of the others is not known. The V and J calls and the clone size are those of that table, but D and trimming were determined from the DNA. The sample table holds fewer than 25,000 clones, of which over 70% were seen once. About 10% of the sample lies in the top ten.

Study-wide conclusions, independent of this receptor: An increase of CD8+ clonality with age was seen in patients (Spearman r ~ 0.49) but not in healthy controls. The expanded CD8+ clones had unknown antigen targets, and not appearing in virus-specific databases did not rule out that they were virus-specific. The slight TRBV07 underrepresentation in patients was not adjusted for multiple comparisons. In about an eighth of the roughly 65 patients the largest CD8+ clone exceeded 20% of CD8+ cells, and several identical CD8+ TCRB sequences were shared between blood and synovial fluid. Rheumatoid arthritis patients and age-matched healthy controls did not significantly differ in CD8+ T-cell clonality.

This clonotype originated in a woman in her forties or fifties in good health. The rearranged chain carries TRBV7-8 and TRBJ2-1; TRBD2 fits 8 bases in the junction. Source material: CD8+ T cells sorted from blood. The CDR3 in this case is CASSLGAGDYNEQFF. The nucleotide sequence reads TGTGCCAGCAGCTTGGGAGCGGGAGATTACAATGAGCAGTTCTTC.